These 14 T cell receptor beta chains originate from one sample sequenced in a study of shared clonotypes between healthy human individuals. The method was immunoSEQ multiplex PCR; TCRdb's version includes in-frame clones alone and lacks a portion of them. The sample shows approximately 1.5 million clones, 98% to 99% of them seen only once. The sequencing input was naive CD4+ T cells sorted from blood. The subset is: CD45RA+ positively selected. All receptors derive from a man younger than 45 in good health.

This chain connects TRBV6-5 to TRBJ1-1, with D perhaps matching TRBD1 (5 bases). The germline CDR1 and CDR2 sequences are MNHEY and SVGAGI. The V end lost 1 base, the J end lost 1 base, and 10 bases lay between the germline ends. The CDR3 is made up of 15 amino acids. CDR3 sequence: CASSYWDPPNTEAFF. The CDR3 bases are TGTGCCAGCAGTTACTGGGACCCCCCGAACACTGAAGCTTTCTTT.

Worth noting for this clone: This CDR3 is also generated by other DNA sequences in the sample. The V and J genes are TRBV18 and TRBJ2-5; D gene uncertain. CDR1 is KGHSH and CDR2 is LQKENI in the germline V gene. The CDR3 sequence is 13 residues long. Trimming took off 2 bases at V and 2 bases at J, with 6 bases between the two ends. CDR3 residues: CASSPGTQETQYF. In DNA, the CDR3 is TGTGCCAGCTCACCAGGTACTCAAGAGACCCAGTACTTC.

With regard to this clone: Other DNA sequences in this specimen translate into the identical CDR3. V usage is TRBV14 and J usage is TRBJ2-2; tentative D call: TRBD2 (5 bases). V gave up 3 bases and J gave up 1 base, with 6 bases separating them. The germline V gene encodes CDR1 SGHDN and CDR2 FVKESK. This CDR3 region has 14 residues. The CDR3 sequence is CASSHRGNTGELFF. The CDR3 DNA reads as TGTGCCAGCAGCCATCGGGGGAACACCGGGGAGCTGTTTTTT.

CDR3 in DNA: TGTGCCAGCAGCCTCACAGGACATAAGAACACTGAAGCTTTCTTT. Protein: CASSLTGHKNTEAFF. The rearrangement uses TRBV7-2 and TRBJ1-1, with D possibly matching TRBD1 (5 bases). The CDR3 has 15 residues. CDR1 is SGHTA and CDR2 is FQGNSA in the germline V gene. Trimming removed 5 bases from V and 1 base from J, with 14 bases in between.

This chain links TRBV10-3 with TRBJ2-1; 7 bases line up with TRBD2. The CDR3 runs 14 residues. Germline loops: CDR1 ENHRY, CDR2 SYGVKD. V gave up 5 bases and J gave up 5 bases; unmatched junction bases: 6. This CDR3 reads CAISIGRWDNEQFF. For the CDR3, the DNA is TGTGCCATCAGTATCGGGAGGTGGGACAATGAGCAGTTCTTC.

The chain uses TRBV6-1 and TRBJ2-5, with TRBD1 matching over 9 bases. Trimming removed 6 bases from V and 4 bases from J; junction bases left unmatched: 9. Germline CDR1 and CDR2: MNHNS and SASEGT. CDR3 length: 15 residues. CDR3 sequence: CASREGQGFLETQYF. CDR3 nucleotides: TGTGCCAGCAGAGAGGGACAGGGTTTTTTAGAGACCCAGTACTTC.

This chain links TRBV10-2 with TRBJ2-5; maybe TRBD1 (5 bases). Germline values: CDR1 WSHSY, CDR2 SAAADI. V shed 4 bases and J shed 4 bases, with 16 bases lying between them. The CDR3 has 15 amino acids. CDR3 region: CASSGRVLGLETQYF. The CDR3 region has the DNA TGCGCCAGCAGTGGTAGAGTATTGGGGCTAGAGACCCAGTACTTC.

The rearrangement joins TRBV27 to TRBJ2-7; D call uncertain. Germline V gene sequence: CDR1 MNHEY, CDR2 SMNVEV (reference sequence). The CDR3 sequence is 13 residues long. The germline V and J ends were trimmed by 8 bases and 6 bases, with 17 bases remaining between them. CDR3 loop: CASSRLAAPEQYF. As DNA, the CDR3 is TGTGCCAGCTCTAGATTAGCAGCCCCCGAGCAGTACTTC.

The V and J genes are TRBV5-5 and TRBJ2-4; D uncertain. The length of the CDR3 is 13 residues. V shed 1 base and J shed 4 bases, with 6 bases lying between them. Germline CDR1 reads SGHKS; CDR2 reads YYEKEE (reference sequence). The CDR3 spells CASSLIGKNIQYF. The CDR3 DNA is TGTGCCAGCAGCTTGATAGGGAAAAACATTCAGTACTTC.

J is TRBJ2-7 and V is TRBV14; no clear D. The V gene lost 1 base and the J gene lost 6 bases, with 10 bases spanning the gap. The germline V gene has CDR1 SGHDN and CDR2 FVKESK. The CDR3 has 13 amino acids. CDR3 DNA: TGTGCCAGCAGCCAAGCCCCCTTGCGCGAGCAGTACTTC. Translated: CASSQAPLREQYF. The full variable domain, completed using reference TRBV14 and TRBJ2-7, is EAGVTQFPSHSVIEKGQTVTLRCDPISGHDNLYWYRRVMGKEIKFLLHFVKESKQDESGMPNNRFLAERTGGTYSTLKVQPAELEDSGVYFCASSQAPLREQYFGPGTRLTVT.

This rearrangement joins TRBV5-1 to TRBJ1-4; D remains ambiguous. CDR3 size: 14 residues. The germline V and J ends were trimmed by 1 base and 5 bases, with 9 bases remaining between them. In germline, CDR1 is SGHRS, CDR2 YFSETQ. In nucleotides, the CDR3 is TGCGCCAGCAGCTTGATGGGTCCAAATGAAAAACTGTTTTTT. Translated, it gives CASSLMGPNEKLFF.

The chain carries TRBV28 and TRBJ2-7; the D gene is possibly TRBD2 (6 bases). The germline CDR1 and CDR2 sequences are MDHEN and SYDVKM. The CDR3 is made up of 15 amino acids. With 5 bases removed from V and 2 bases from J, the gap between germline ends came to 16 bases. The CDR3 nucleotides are TGTGCCAGCAGTGGACTGGGACTGCAAACCTACGAGCAGTACTTC. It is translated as CASSGLGLQTYEQYF.

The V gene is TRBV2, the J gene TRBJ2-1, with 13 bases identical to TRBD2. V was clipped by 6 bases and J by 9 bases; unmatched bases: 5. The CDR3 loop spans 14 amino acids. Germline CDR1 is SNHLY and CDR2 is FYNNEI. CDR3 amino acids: CASRGLAGRGEQFF. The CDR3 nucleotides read TGTGCCAGCAGGGGACTAGCGGGAAGGGGTGAGCAGTTCTTC.

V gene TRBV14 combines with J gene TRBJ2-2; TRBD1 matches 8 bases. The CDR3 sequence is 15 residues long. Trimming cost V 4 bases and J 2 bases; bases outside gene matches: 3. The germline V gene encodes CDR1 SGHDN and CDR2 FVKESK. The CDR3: CASSPGQGNTGELFF. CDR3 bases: TGTGCCAGCAGCCCCGGACAGGGTAACACCGGGGAGCTGTTTTTT.